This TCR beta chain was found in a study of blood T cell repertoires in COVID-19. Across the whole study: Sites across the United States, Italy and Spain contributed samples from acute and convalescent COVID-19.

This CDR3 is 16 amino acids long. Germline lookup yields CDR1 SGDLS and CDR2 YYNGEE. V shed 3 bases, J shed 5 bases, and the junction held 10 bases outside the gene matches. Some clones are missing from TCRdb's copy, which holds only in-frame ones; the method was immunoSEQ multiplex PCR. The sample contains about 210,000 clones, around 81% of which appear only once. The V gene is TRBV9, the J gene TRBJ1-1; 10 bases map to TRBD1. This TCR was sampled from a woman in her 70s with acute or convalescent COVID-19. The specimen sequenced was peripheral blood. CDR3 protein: CASSERQGASRTEAFF. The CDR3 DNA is TGTGCCAGCAGCGAAAGACAGGGGGCGAGTAGAACTGAAGCTTTCTTT.